One T cell receptor (beta chain) is described in this entry. What it binds is not known. These data belong to a study of response to subunit inactivated influenza vaccine. General study results and limits: There was a suggestion from the authors that each seasonal influenza vaccination recruits few new T cells.

TCRdb ran MiXCR on the RT-PCR reads and lists one entry per CDR3 protein. Among about 310,000 distinct CDR3 sequences, about a fifth were seen once, and the ten largest hold roughly 10%. Deletions cut 6 bases from V and 7 bases from J, with 16 bases between. Germline lookup yields CDR1 GTSNPN and CDR2 SVGIG (reference sequence). The CDR3 contains 14 residues. The clonotype was recovered from a man aged 50-75 years who received an inactivated influenza vaccine. Sequences were derived from PBMCs from blood, sampled less than 22 months after vaccination. The gene calls are TRBV30 and TRBJ1-6, with D tentatively TRBD1 (5 bases). The CDR3, as DNA: TGTGCCTGTAGACGGGACCGCACAAATTCACCCCTCCACTTT. Translation: CACRRDRTNSPLHF.